These 18 T cell receptor beta chains came from one sample sequenced in a study of cytomegalovirus exposure and HLA in healthy donors. PCR amplification relied on 60 Vbeta primers (plus 13 Jbeta primers). Method: immunoSEQ multiplex PCR; TCRdb's copy keeps in-frame clones and lacks some. The sample has about 100,000 clones, 81% seen once. The sequencing input was PBMCs. These receptors all come from a man aged 40-55 years in good health and CMV-seropositive.

The V gene is TRBV7-3, the J gene TRBJ2-7; maybe TRBD1 (5 bases). This CDR3 has 15 amino acids. V dropped 5 bases and J dropped 2 bases, with 16 bases sitting between them. Looked up from germline, CDR1 is SGHTA and CDR2 is FQGTGA. In DNA form, the CDR3 reads TGTGCCAGCAGCAATCGCTCAGGGTTTCCCTACGAGCAGTACTTC. Amino acids: CASSNRSGFPYEQYF.

The table lists this clone with a few counts. This CDR3 is CASRQNTGELFF. CDR3 in DNA: TGTGCCAGCAGACAGAACACCGGGGAGCTGTTTTTT. The chain recombines TRBV28 with TRBJ2-2, with D uncertain. Trimming pared 6 bases from V and 1 base from J, leaving 3 bases between. CDR1 MDHEN and CDR2 SYDVKM come from the germline V gene. The CDR3 runs to 12 residues.

This chain joins TRBV18 and TRBJ2-3; TRBD2 might be the D (6 bases). Germline V CDR1 and CDR2: KGHSH, LQKENI. This CDR3 has 16 amino acids. Trimming took 3 bases from V and 4 from J, leaving 17 bases between them. The CDR3 is CASSPSLAGGADTQYF. As DNA, the CDR3 is TGTGCCAGCTCACCGTCACTAGCCGGAGGGGCAGATACGCAGTATTTT.

The chain combines TRBV6-5 with TRBJ2-5, with D perhaps matching TRBD2 (6 bases). Trimming cost V 0 bases and J 5 bases, with 13 bases left between them. Germline V CDR1 and CDR2: MNHEY, SVGAGI. The CDR3 consists of 15 residues. The CDR3 DNA is TGTGCCAGCAGTTACTCGACGGGACTTAAGGAGACCCAGTACTTC. Its protein is CASSYSTGLKETQYF.

This clone was recorded once. J is TRBJ2-3 and V is TRBV11-3, with TRBD2 matching 11 bases. The CDR3 is made up of 15 amino acids. V trimming: 5 bases; J trimming: 2 bases; junction bases outside the gene matches: 3. Germline V gives CDR1 SGHNT, CDR2 YENEEA. CDR3 loop: CASSNSGGDTDTQYF. The CDR3 bases are TGTGCCAGCAGCAATAGCGGGGGGGACACAGATACGCAGTATTTT.

The CDR3: CASRKRTGQSDEQYF. CDR3 nucleotide sequence: TGTGCCAGCAGAAAGAGAACGGGACAGTCGGACGAGCAGTACTTC. This rearrangement joins TRBV6-1 to TRBJ2-7; 7 nucleotides match TRBD1. The CDR3 covers 15 residues. Germline assignment: CDR1 MNHNS and CDR2 SASEGT. Trimming at V came to 6 bases and at J to 5 bases, leaving 13 bases not matched to a gene.

This chain uses TRBV11-2 with TRBJ1-2; D is perhaps TRBD1 (6 bases). The CDR3 length is 13 residues. Deletions cut 7 bases from V and 8 bases from J, with 17 bases between. The germline gives CDR1 SGHAT, CDR2 FQNNGV. CDR3 coding DNA: TGTGCCAGCACCCTAGGGACAACCGCGGGCTACACCTTC. Residues: CASTLGTTAGYTF.

The V call is TRBV11-2, the J call TRBJ1-2; D remains ambiguous. The V and J ends lost 0 bases and 2 bases respectively, with 4 bases between them. The CDR3 runs 13 residues. Germline values: CDR1 SGHAT, CDR2 FQNNGV. This CDR3 reads CASSLEANYGYTF. CDR3 DNA sequence: TGTGCCAGCAGCTTAGAGGCAAACTATGGCTACACCTTC.

This clone was counted a single time. This chain links TRBV5-8 with TRBJ2-7; D unresolved. The CDR3 runs to 14 residues. CDR1 and CDR2 (germline): SGHTS, YDEGEE. The ends were cut back, 4 bases at V and 2 bases at J, with 13 bases in the middle. CDR3 loop: CASSLSTITYEQYF. In nucleotides, the CDR3 is TGTGCCAGCAGCCTATCGACAATCACCTACGAGCAGTACTTC.

The chain couples TRBV7-9 to TRBJ2-5; 8 positions match TRBD2. J gave up 1 base and V 7 bases, and 5 bases lay outside the gene matches. Germline V gene lookup returns CDR1 SEHNR and CDR2 FQNEAQ (reference sequence). The CDR3 length is 14 residues. CDR3 region: CASIRRGAQETQYF. DNA for the CDR3: TGTGCCAGCATCCGGCGGGGGGCCCAAGAGACCCAGTACTTC.

The V call is TRBV30, the J call TRBJ2-2; 12 nucleotides match TRBD2. V trimming: 4 bases; J trimming: 0 bases; junction bases outside the gene matches: 9. Per the germline V gene, CDR1 is GTSNPN and CDR2 is SVGIG (reference sequence). The CDR3 length is 18 residues. The CDR3 protein is CAWNPGLAGLANTGELFF. CDR3 nucleotide sequence: TGTGCCTGGAATCCGGGACTAGCGGGCCTCGCGAACACCGGGGAGCTGTTTTTT. Together with reference TRBV30 and TRBJ2-2, the CDR3 gives the full variable domain: SQTIHQWPATLVQPVGSPLSLECTVEGTSNPNLYWYRQAAGRGLQLLFYSVGIGQISSEVPQNLSASRPQDRQFILSSKKLLLSDSGFYLCAWNPGLAGLANTGELFFGEGSRLTVL.

CDR3 protein: CASSPGQGAFGYTF. CDR3 DNA sequence: TGTGCCAGCTCTCCGGGACAGGGGGCATTCGGCTACACCTTC. The V and J genes are TRBV18 and TRBJ1-2, with TRBD1 identical over 12 bases. This CDR3 has 14 residues. The germline V gene encodes CDR1 KGHSH and CDR2 LQKENI. J was trimmed by 8 bases and V by 6 bases; bases with no gene match: 7.

The genes are TRBV19 and TRBJ2-7; 11 bases are shared with TRBD1. The CDR3 length is 13 residues. Germline values: CDR1 LNHDA, CDR2 SQIVND (reference sequence). Germline trimming cut 3 bases from V and 6 bases from J; bases unmatched to any gene: 1. CDR3 DNA: TGTGCCAGTAGTATGGGGACAGGGGGCGAGCAGTACTTC. It yields the protein CASSMGTGGEQYF. The full variable domain, its missing parts supplied by reference TRBV19 and TRBJ2-7, is DGGITQSPKYLFRKEGQNVTLSCEQNLNHDAMYWYRQDPGQGLRLIYYSQIVNDFQKGDIAEGYSVSREKKESFPLTVTSAQKNPTAFYLCASSMGTGGEQYFGPGTRLTVT.

The rearrangement uses TRBV7-2 and TRBJ2-3; D gene uncertain. Trimming took off 3 bases at V and 1 base at J, with 11 bases between the two ends. The germline gives CDR1 SGHTA, CDR2 FQGNSA. This CDR3 spans 15 amino acids. In DNA, the CDR3 is TGTGCCAGCAGCTTCGGCCCTCGGGGCACAGATACGCAGTATTTT. Residues: CASSFGPRGTDTQYF.

The rearrangement uses TRBV5-1 and TRBJ2-7; unclear D gene. The CDR3 extends over 14 amino acids. Germline values: CDR1 SGHRS, CDR2 YFSETQ. V was cut by 4 bases and J by 3 bases, with 14 bases left in between. The DNA for the CDR3 is TGCGCCAGCAGCCCCCCGGGTGCCCTCTACGAGCAGTACTTC. Amino acids: CASSPPGALYEQYF.

The V call is TRBV25-1, the J call TRBJ1-2, with D maybe TRBD1 (5 bases). V lost 1 base, J lost 0 bases, and 12 bases lay in between. This CDR3 region has 16 residues. Germline values: CDR1 MGHDK, CDR2 SYGVNS. In DNA form, the CDR3 reads TGTGCCAGCAGTGAATTGGGGGGGAGTACTAACTATGGCTACACCTTC. Translating it yields CASSELGGSTNYGYTF.

The chain couples TRBV6-5 to TRBJ1-2; no firm D call. V was cut by 2 bases and J by 2 bases, with 9 bases left in between. The CDR3 runs to 14 residues. The germline gives CDR1 MNHEY, CDR2 SVGAGI. CDR3 protein: CASSYGEGNYGYTF. Here the CDR3 DNA reads TGTGCCAGCAGTTACGGGGAGGGAAACTATGGCTACACCTTC.

A single count supports this clone. The chain couples TRBV29-1 to TRBJ1-1; TRBD1 agrees at 7 bases. V lost 7 bases to trimming and J lost 6 bases; unmatched junction nucleotides: 11. CDR3 length: 13 residues. Germline-derived CDR1 and CDR2 are SQVTM and ANQGSEA. The CDR3 DNA is TGCAGCGCCCTCGAACAGGGGAGGTCTGAAGCTTTCTTT. Translating gives CSALEQGRSEAFF.